This T cell receptor beta chain was found in a study of naive and memory T cell subsets. The study's findings and limits: Between naive and memory subsets, TCR abundance power law exponents differed. Clonotypes here are unpaired alpha or beta chain sequences. Naive repertoires, especially CD8, held a few larger clonotypes, possibly memory cells re-expressing CD45RA.

This clonotype has ten or more counts. Its antigen is unknown. There are 13 residues in the CDR3. Trimming shortened V by 1 base and J by 0 bases, and 3 bases separated the two germline ends. Both TRBC1 and TRBC2 were covered by a beta constant-region primer of two equimolar oligonucleotides. Ligated cDNA was amplified by four rounds of PCR with nested alpha and beta constant-region primers and SP2. TCRdb independently ran MiXCR on the UMI-ligation and nested PCR reads; one entry per CDR3 protein. This table has 130,000 to 150,000 distinct CDR3 sequences, roughly 22% appearing once. This sequence originates from a human donor in good health. The J gene is TRBJ1-1, the V gene TRBV12-3 or TRBV12-4, with no clear D. Input material: naive CD4+ T cells from blood. The CDR3 DNA reads as TGTGCCAGCAGTTTAGGGCTGAACACTGAAGCTTTCTTT. It encodes CASSLGLNTEAFF.